This T cell receptor beta chain was recovered during a study of blood T cell repertoires in COVID-19. Trimming cost V 10 bases and J 3 bases, with 13 bases left between them. The CDR3 length is 13 residues. Germline V gives CDR1 SNHLY, CDR2 FYNNEI. Method: immunoSEQ multiplex PCR; TCRdb's copy keeps in-frame clones and lacks some. This sample has a few hundred thousand clones, with roughly 85% found just once. Ages ranged from roughly 18 to 100 years, with residence in 24 US areas. V and J are TRBV2 and TRBJ1-5; D may be TRBD1 (6 bases). This sequence originates from a man aged 35 to 55 who had recovered from COVID-19. Sequencing was performed on PBMCs or T cells enriched from blood (not recorded which). In nucleotides, the CDR3 is TGTGCCATCGGCCGGGACACCAATCAGCCCCAGCATTTT. Translating it yields CAIGRDTNQPQHF.